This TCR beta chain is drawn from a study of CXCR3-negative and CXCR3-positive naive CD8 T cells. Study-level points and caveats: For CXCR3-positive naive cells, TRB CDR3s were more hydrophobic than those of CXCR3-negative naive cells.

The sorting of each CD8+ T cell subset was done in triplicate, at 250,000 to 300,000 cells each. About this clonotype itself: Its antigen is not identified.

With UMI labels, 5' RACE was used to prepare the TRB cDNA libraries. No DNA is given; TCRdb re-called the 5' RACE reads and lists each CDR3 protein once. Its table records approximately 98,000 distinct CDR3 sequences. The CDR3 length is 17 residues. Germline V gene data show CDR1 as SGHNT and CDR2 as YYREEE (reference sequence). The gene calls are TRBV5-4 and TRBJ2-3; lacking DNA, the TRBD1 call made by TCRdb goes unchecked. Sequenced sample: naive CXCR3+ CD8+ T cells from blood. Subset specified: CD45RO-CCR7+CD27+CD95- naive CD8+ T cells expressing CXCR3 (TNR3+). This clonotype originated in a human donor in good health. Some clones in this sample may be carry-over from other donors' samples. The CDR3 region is CASSLAGGTFSPDTQYF.